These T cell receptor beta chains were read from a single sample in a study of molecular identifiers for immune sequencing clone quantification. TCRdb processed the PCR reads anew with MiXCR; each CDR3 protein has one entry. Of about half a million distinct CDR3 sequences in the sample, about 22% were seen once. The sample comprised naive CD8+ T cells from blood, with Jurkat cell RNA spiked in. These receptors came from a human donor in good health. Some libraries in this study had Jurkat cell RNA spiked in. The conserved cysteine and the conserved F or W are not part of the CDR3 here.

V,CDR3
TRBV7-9,ASDSSSDNEKLF
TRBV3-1,ASSLPTGTSGFTDTQY
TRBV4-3,ASSQDLPGGAEGG
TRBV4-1,ASSQDGDTQY
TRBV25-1,ASSVYRNSPLH
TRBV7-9,ASSSSLGEQY
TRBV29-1,SGAGVDTGELF
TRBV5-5,ASSRSGQGDQPQH
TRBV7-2,ASSLDSLAGYSYEQY
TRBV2,ASMTSGTDTQY
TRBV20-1,SAREAGEAETQY
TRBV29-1,SVGLTGTLQETQY
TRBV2,ASSDRDTSYTEAF
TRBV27,ASSSRQGIYEQY
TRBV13,ASSLGFRATYNEQF
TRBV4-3,ASSQGWQGHQPQH
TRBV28,ASSLYRGLATEAF
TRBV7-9,ASSTSTGGSYEQY
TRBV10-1,ASSTGSDNEQF
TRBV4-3,ASSQEEQYEQY
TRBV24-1,ATSDGPGRNQPQH
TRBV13,ASSLKTSGSRYEQY
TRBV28,ASSLSVARTDTQY
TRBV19,ASSIGGSYTGELF
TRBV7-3,ASSDPLEHADTQY
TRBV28,ASSLLMTGGGEQY
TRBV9,ASSPTDYYYEQY
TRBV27,ASSFPGLAGQTGELF
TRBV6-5,ASSRDREGNEQY
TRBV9,ASSVWDSPAVDTQY
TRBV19,ASSYSADHYEQY
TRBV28,ASSLDSGRTGDTQY
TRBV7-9,ASSFPSGGSGNTIY
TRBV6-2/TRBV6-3,ASMRIGIQETQY
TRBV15,ATSRDRGAEAF
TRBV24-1,ATSDGGAYEQY
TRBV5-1,ASNPVGQHYEQY
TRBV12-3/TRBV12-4,ASSSHATGELF
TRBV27,ASTAGPYVNSPLH
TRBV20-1,SARPQDSYEQY
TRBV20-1,SARDWESERY